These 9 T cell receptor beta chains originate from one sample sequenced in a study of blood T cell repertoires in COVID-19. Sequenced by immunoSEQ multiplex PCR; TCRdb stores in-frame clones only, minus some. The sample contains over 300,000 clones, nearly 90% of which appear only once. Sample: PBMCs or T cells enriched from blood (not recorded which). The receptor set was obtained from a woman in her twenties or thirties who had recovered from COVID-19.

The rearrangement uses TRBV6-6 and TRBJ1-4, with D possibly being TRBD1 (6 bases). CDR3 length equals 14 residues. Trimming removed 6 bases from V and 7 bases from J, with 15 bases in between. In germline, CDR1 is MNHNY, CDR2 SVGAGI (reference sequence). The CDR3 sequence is CASSPEGVGEKLFF. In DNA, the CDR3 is TGTGCCAGCAGCCCCGAGGGGGTTGGTGAAAAACTGTTTTTT.

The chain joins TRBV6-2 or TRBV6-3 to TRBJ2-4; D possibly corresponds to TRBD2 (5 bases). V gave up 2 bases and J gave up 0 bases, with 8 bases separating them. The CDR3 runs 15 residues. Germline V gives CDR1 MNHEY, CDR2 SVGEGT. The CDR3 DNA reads TGTGCCAGCAGTTACGACGGACTAGCCAAAAACATTCAGTACTTC. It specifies CASSYDGLAKNIQYF.

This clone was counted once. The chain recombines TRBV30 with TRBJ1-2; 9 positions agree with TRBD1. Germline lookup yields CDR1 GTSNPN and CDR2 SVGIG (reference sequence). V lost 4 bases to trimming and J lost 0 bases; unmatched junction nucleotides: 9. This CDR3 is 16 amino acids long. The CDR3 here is CAWNQGTGPPNYGYTF. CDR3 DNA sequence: TGTGCCTGGAACCAAGGGACAGGGCCTCCTAACTATGGCTACACCTTC.

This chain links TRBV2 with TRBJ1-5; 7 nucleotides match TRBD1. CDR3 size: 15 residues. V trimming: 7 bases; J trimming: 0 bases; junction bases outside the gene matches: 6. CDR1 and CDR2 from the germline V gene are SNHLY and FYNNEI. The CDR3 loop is CASNQGQASNQPQHF. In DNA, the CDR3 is TGTGCCAGCAACCAAGGACAGGCTAGCAATCAGCCCCAGCATTTT.

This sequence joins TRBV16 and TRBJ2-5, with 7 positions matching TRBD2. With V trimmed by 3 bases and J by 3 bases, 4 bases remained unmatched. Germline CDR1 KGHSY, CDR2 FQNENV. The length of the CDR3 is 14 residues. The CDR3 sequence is CASSQLAEEETQYF. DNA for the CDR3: TGTGCCAGCAGCCAGCTAGCGGAAGAAGAGACCCAGTACTTC.

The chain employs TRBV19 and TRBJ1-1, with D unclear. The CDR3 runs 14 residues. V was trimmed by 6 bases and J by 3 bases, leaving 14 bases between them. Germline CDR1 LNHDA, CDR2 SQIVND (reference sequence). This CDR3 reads CASRPPRDYTEAFF. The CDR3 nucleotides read TGTGCCAGTAGACCCCCGCGAGATTACACTGAAGCTTTCTTT.

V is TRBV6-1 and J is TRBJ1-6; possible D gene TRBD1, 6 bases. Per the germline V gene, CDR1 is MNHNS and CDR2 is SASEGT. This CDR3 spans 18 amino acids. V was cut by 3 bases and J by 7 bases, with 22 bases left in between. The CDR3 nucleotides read TGTGCCAGCAGTGACCGGGACAAGGGGCCACCCACGAATTCACCCCTCCACTTT. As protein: CASSDRDKGPPTNSPLHF.

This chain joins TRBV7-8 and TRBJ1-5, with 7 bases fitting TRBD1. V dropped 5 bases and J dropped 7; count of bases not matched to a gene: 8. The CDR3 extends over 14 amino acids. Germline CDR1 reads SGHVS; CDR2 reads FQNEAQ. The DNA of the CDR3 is TGTGCCAGCAGCCCTGACAGGGCAGGACAGCCCCAGCATTTT. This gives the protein CASSPDRAGQPQHF.

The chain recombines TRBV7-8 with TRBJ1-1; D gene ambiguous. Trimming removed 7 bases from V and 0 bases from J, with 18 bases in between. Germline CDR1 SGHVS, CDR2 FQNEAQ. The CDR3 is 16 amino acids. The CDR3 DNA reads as TGTGCCAGCACCCCTGTCACTACTGGATTGAACACTGAAGCTTTCTTT. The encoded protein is CASTPVTTGLNTEAFF.